What follows is one T cell receptor (beta chain) and its context. Its specificity is unknown. V was cut by 0 bases and J by 0 bases, with 5 bases left in between. The V gene's germline CDR1 is KGHSH and CDR2 LQKENI. The CDR3 extends over 14 amino acids. There were likely unrecorded immune exposures, though donors were nominally healthy when sampled. This record comes from a study of cytomegalovirus exposure and HLA in healthy donors. Whole-study findings and limits: The CMV antigen specificity of a few CMV-associated chains was confirmed through in vitro analysis. Reported results showed that the classifier diagnosed cytomegalovirus status with high specificity and sensitivity.

With 60 Vbeta and 13 Jbeta primers, the PCR was carried out. Repertoires were generated with immunoSEQ multiplex PCR, while TCRdb's copy carries only in-frame clones and drops some. The table records approximately 120,000 clones, 65% to 80% of them present only once. Sequenced input: PBMCs. The receptor was derived from a woman in her sixties in good health and CMV-seropositive. V gene TRBV18 combines with J gene TRBJ2-5; D is undetermined. The CDR3 is CASSPPRYQETQYF. The CDR3, as DNA: TGTGCCAGCTCACCACCGAGGTACCAAGAGACCCAGTACTTC.